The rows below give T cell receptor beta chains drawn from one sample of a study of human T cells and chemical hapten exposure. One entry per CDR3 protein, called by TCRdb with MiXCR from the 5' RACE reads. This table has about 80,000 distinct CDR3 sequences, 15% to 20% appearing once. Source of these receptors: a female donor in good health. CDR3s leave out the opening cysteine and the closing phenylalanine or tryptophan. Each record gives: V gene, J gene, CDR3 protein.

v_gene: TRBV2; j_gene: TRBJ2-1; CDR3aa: ASRKTSGGYYNEQF
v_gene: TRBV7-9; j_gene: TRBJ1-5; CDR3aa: ASSGQANQPQH
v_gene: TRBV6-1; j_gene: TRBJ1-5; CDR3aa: ASSEGTRSSNQPQH
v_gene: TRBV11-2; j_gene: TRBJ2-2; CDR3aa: ASSLARRGGPNTGELF
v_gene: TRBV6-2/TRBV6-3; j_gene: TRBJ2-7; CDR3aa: ASSFRDRVYEQY
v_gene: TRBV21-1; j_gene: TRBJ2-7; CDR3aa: ASSKGELRREQY
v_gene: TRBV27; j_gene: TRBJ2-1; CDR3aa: ASSFASGRSNNEQF
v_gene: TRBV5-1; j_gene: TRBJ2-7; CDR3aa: ASRTSGGTYEQY
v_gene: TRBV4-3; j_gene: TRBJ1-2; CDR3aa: ASSQWSARGPYGYT
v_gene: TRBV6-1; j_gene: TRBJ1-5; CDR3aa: ASSERSGDQPQH
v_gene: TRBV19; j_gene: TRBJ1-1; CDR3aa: ASRSSLNTEAF
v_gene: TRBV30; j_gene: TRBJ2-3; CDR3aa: AWSGQSTDTQY
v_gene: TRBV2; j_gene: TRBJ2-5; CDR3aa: ASSDHSSEQETQY
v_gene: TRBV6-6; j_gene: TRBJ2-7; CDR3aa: ASSRNFGTGTGDQY
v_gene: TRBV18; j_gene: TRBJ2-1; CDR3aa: ASSPQSGGGGYNEQF
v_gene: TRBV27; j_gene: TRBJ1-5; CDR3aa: ASSFGDNQPQH
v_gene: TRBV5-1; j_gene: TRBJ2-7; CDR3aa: ASSLGEAHEQY
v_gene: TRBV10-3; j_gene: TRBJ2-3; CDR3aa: AIRDQDADTQY
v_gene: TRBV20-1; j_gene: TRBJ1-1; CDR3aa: SAISGRNTEAF
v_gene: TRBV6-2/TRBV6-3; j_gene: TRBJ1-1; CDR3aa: ASSYYRLQMNTEAF
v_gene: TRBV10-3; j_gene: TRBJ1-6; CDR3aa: AISESTGRGSPLH
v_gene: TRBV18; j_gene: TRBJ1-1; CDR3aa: ASSPTSEGRTEAF
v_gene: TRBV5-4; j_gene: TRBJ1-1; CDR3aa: ASSGRQGMNTEAF
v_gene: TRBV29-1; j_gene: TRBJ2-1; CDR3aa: SVWADEQF
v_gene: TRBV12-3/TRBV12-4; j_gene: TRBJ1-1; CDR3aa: ASSFSDLNTEAF
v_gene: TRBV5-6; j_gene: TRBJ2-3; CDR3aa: ASSSPGLAREDTQY
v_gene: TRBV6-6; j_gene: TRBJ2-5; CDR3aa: ASSYRQGGQETQY
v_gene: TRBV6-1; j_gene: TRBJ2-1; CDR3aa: ASSPVDEQF
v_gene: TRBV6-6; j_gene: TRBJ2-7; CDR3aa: ASSTGQVGEQY
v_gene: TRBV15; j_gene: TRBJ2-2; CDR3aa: ATSTGTSTGELF
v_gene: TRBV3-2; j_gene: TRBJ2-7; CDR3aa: ASSQVVKTSGSYEQY
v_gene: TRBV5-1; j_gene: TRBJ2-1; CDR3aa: ASTTSGSSYNEQF
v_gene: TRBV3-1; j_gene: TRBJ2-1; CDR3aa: ASSQVAGRGLNEQF
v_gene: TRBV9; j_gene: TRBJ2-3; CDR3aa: ASSVGSKRGGEADTQY
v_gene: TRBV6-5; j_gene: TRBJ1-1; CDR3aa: ASSKQEGGTEAF